Listed below are T cell receptor beta chains from one sample, sequenced in a study of T-cell memory formation after mild COVID-19. TCRdb fed the 5' RACE reads into MiXCR, producing one record per CDR3 protein. The profile shows fewer than 250,000 distinct CDR3 sequences, 15% to 19% of them singletons. Sequencing was carried out using PBMCs or a T cell subset sorted from them (not recorded which). The receptors were gathered from an adult woman who had mild COVID-19 (a few samples of this study predate the infection). Cell type and time point are not known. CDR3s include the opening cysteine and the closing phenylalanine or tryptophan. Fields, in order: V gene, clone size, D gene, J gene, CDR3 protein, CDR3 DNA. The D gene is left open where the match is weak. Clone size is shown for a subset of rows, as once, few, many or a class of expanded clone.

v_call: TRBV3-1; clone_size: -; d_call: TRBD2; j_call: TRBJ2-7; cdr3_aa: CASSLRLIAGGGDEQYF; cdr3_nt: TGTGCCAGCAGCCTTCGCCTTATAGCGGGGGGCGGAGACGAGCAGTACTTC
v_call: TRBV6-1; clone_size: -; d_call: -; j_call: TRBJ1-5; cdr3_aa: CASSEPGLPWGNQPQHF; cdr3_nt: TGTGCCAGCAGTGAACCGGGACTCCCGTGGGGCAATCAGCCCCAGCATTTT
v_call: TRBV29-1; clone_size: -; d_call: TRBD1; j_call: TRBJ1-2; cdr3_aa: CSVETRQGYGYTF; cdr3_nt: TGCAGCGTTGAAACCCGACAGGGTTACGGCTACACCTTC
v_call: TRBV6-5; clone_size: -; d_call: -; j_call: TRBJ1-2; cdr3_aa: CASRLSGDRFGRGYTF; cdr3_nt: TGTGCCAGCAGACTTTCCGGGGACCGATTCGGACGTGGCTACACCTTC
v_call: TRBV12-3/TRBV12-4; clone_size: few; d_call: TRBD1; j_call: TRBJ1-1; cdr3_aa: CASSLRPSDRGTEAFF; cdr3_nt: TGTGCCAGCAGTCTCCGCCCCTCCGACAGGGGAACTGAAGCTTTCTTT
v_call: TRBV7-2; clone_size: -; d_call: TRBD2; j_call: TRBJ2-7; cdr3_aa: CASSLREAKREYEQYF; cdr3_nt: TGTGCCAGCAGCTTAAGGGAAGCGAAGCGGGAGTACGAGCAGTACTTC
v_call: TRBV12-3/TRBV12-4; clone_size: -; d_call: -; j_call: TRBJ2-2; cdr3_aa: CASSYSLNTGELFF; cdr3_nt: TGTGCCAGCAGTTATAGTCTGAACACCGGGGAGCTGTTTTTT
v_call: TRBV7-2; clone_size: -; d_call: -; j_call: TRBJ2-2; cdr3_aa: CASSLADTPNRQLFF; cdr3_nt: TGTGCCAGCAGCTTAGCAGACACCCCGAATCGGCAGCTGTTTTTT
v_call: TRBV6-6; clone_size: few; d_call: -; j_call: TRBJ1-2; cdr3_aa: CALLNPLYGYTF; cdr3_nt: TGTGCCCTCCTTAACCCACTCTATGGCTACACCTTC
v_call: TRBV24-1; clone_size: -; d_call: -; j_call: TRBJ1-5; cdr3_aa: CATSETGTMSNSNQPQHF; cdr3_nt: TGTGCCACCAGTGAAACCGGGACAATGTCGAATAGCAATCAGCCCCAGCATTTT
v_call: TRBV24-1; clone_size: few; d_call: -; j_call: TRBJ2-5; cdr3_aa: CATSEGGRETQYF; cdr3_nt: TGTGCCACCAGTGAGGGGGGTCGAGAGACCCAGTACTTC
v_call: TRBV19; clone_size: -; d_call: -; j_call: TRBJ2-3; cdr3_aa: CASSYLGGSTDTQYF; cdr3_nt: TGTGCCAGTAGTTACCTGGGCGGGAGCACAGATACGCAGTATTTT
v_call: TRBV7-9; clone_size: few; d_call: -; j_call: TRBJ1-4; cdr3_aa: CASSLEGGLHEKLFF; cdr3_nt: TGTGCCAGCAGCTTAGAGGGAGGACTTCATGAAAAACTGTTTTTT
v_call: TRBV5-1; clone_size: many; d_call: TRBD2; j_call: TRBJ2-6; cdr3_aa: CASSFGGGSSGANVLTF; cdr3_nt: TGCGCCAGCAGCTTTGGCGGGGGGAGCTCTGGGGCCAACGTCCTGACTTTC
v_call: TRBV18; clone_size: few; d_call: TRBD2; j_call: TRBJ2-1; cdr3_aa: CASSPYTSGMGTEQFF; cdr3_nt: TGTGCCAGCTCTCCATACACTAGCGGGATGGGTACTGAGCAGTTCTTC
v_call: TRBV25-1; clone_size: few; d_call: TRBD1; j_call: TRBJ1-5; cdr3_aa: CASSECRQGRNQPQHF; cdr3_nt: TGTGCCAGCAGTGAATGCAGACAGGGGAGGAATCAGCCCCAGCATTTT
v_call: TRBV15; clone_size: -; d_call: -; j_call: TRBJ1-5; cdr3_aa: CATSRDSRGGQPQHF; cdr3_nt: TGTGCCACCAGCAGAGATTCCAGGGGCGGTCAGCCCCAGCATTTT
v_call: TRBV12-3/TRBV12-4; clone_size: many; d_call: TRBD2; j_call: TRBJ2-3; cdr3_aa: CASSLSLAEDTQYF; cdr3_nt: TGTGCCAGCAGTTTAAGCCTAGCGGAGGATACGCAGTATTTT
v_call: TRBV11-2; clone_size: -; d_call: -; j_call: TRBJ2-1; cdr3_aa: CASSSLQMTGEQFF; cdr3_nt: TGTGCCAGCAGCTCCTTACAAATGACCGGGGAGCAGTTCTTC
v_call: TRBV10-3; clone_size: -; d_call: TRBD1; j_call: TRBJ2-1; cdr3_aa: CAISRDSMVNEQFF; cdr3_nt: TGTGCCATCAGCCGGGACAGTATGGTAAATGAGCAGTTCTTC
v_call: TRBV12-3/TRBV12-4; clone_size: few; d_call: -; j_call: TRBJ2-1; cdr3_aa: CASSPTGGPYNEQFF; cdr3_nt: TGTGCCAGCAGTCCTACAGGAGGACCCTACAATGAGCAGTTCTTC
v_call: TRBV5-1; clone_size: few; d_call: TRBD1; j_call: TRBJ1-5; cdr3_aa: CASSATGLSNQPQHF; cdr3_nt: TGCGCCAGCAGCGCGACAGGGTTAAGCAATCAGCCCCAGCATTTT
v_call: TRBV18; clone_size: few; d_call: TRBD1; j_call: TRBJ1-1; cdr3_aa: CASSPGRDRGTNTEAFF; cdr3_nt: TGTGCCAGCTCACCAGGCCGGGACAGGGGGACGAACACTGAAGCTTTCTTT
v_call: TRBV3-1; clone_size: -; d_call: -; j_call: TRBJ1-5; cdr3_aa: CASSLGPNSNQPQHF; cdr3_nt: TGTGCCAGCAGTTTAGGACCGAATAGCAATCAGCCCCAGCATTTT
v_call: TRBV6-5; clone_size: few; d_call: TRBD1; j_call: TRBJ2-7; cdr3_aa: CASRTTGDVGGEQYF; cdr3_nt: TGTGCCAGCAGGACGACAGGGGACGTCGGTGGCGAGCAGTACTTC
v_call: TRBV7-9; clone_size: few; d_call: -; j_call: TRBJ2-5; cdr3_aa: CASSLGRAGLLGETQYF; cdr3_nt: TGTGCCAGCAGCTTAGGGCGAGCGGGCCTCCTCGGGGAGACCCAGTACTTC
v_call: TRBV7-9; clone_size: -; d_call: TRBD2; j_call: TRBJ2-3; cdr3_aa: CASSSPRLAGSTDTQYF; cdr3_nt: TGTGCCAGCAGCTCCCCTCGACTAGCGGGAAGCACAGATACGCAGTATTTT
v_call: TRBV2; clone_size: -; d_call: -; j_call: TRBJ1-5; cdr3_aa: CASSAAGLANQPQHF; cdr3_nt: TGTGCCAGCAGTGCTGCAGGATTAGCGAATCAGCCCCAGCATTTT
v_call: TRBV7-3; clone_size: few; d_call: TRBD1; j_call: TRBJ1-3; cdr3_aa: CASSPGGARNTIYF; cdr3_nt: TGTGCCAGCAGCCCAGGGGGCGCGCGAAACACCATATATTTT
v_call: TRBV19; clone_size: -; d_call: TRBD2; j_call: TRBJ2-1; cdr3_aa: CASSQLGLAGFNEQFF; cdr3_nt: TGTGCCAGTAGCCAGTTGGGGCTAGCGGGTTTCAATGAGCAGTTCTTC
v_call: TRBV19; clone_size: few; d_call: -; j_call: TRBJ1-1; cdr3_aa: CASQPRVNTEAFF; cdr3_nt: TGTGCCAGCCAACCAAGGGTCAACACTGAAGCTTTCTTT
v_call: TRBV20-1; clone_size: -; d_call: -; j_call: TRBJ1-1; cdr3_aa: CSAKRGAGSEAFF; cdr3_nt: TGCAGTGCTAAGCGGGGGGCTGGGTCTGAAGCTTTCTTT
v_call: TRBV12-3/TRBV12-4; clone_size: -; d_call: -; j_call: TRBJ2-1; cdr3_aa: CASSLGYQGGEQFF; cdr3_nt: TGTGCCAGCAGTTTAGGGTACCAGGGGGGTGAGCAGTTCTTC
v_call: TRBV18; clone_size: -; d_call: -; j_call: TRBJ2-3; cdr3_aa: CASSLQTGSTDTQYF; cdr3_nt: TGTGCCAGCTCGCTTCAGACAGGATCCACAGATACGCAGTATTTT
v_call: TRBV6-4; clone_size: -; d_call: -; j_call: TRBJ1-5; cdr3_aa: CASSYQGGYYQPQHF; cdr3_nt: TGTGCCAGCAGTTACCAGGGAGGTTATTATCAGCCCCAGCATTTT
v_call: TRBV5-1; clone_size: -; d_call: TRBD1; j_call: TRBJ1-1; cdr3_aa: CASSGREDRVNTEAFF; cdr3_nt: TGCGCCAGCAGCGGGAGGGAAGACAGGGTGAACACTGAAGCTTTCTTT
v_call: TRBV6-1; clone_size: few; d_call: -; j_call: TRBJ1-1; cdr3_aa: CASSSHGNTEAFF; cdr3_nt: TGTGCCAGCAGTTCCCACGGGAACACTGAAGCTTTCTTT
v_call: TRBV12-3/TRBV12-4; clone_size: few; d_call: -; j_call: TRBJ1-5; cdr3_aa: CASTSHPDQPQHF; cdr3_nt: TGTGCCAGCACCTCCCATCCGGATCAGCCCCAGCATTTT
v_call: TRBV12-3/TRBV12-4; clone_size: -; d_call: TRBD1; j_call: TRBJ2-4; cdr3_aa: CASSPGDSRLAKNIQYF; cdr3_nt: TGTGCCAGCAGTCCCGGGGACAGCCGTTTAGCCAAAAACATTCAGTACTTC
v_call: TRBV25-1; clone_size: -; d_call: -; j_call: TRBJ2-3; cdr3_aa: CASSRVEWDTQYF; cdr3_nt: TGTGCCAGCAGCCGCGTGGAGTGGGATACGCAGTATTTT
v_call: TRBV18; clone_size: few; d_call: -; j_call: TRBJ1-1; cdr3_aa: CASSGVRGANTEAFF; cdr3_nt: TGTGCCAGCTCAGGAGTCCGGGGGGCGAACACTGAAGCTTTCTTT